The 22 T cell receptor beta chains reported below all come from one sample, sequenced in a study of blood T cell repertoires in COVID-19. The protocol was immunoSEQ multiplex PCR, while the TCRdb copy is restricted to in-frame clones and leaves out a portion. The table lists around 140,000 clones, nearly 70% of them singletons. Sequencing was done on a sample of peripheral blood. These receptors all come from an older woman with acute or convalescent COVID-19.

About this clone: The germline gene is not matched at one end of the junction; a read error may be the cause. The chain is built from TRBV7-7 and TRBJ2-1; the match to TRBD2 covers 14 bases. This CDR3 has 17 residues. Germline assignment: CDR1 SSHAT and CDR2 FNYEAQ (reference sequence). The CDR3 sequence is CASSLGLAGGGGNEQFF. CDR3 sequence (DNA): TGTGCTAGCAGCTTAGGACTAGCGGGAGGAGGGGGCAATGAGCAGTTCTTC. Full variable domain (remainder filled in from reference TRBV7-7 and TRBJ2-1): GAGVSQSPRYKVTKRGQDVTLRCDPISSHATLYWYQQALGQGPEFLTYFNYEAQPDKSGLPSDRFSAERPEGSISTLTIQRTEQRDSAMYRCASSLGLAGGGGNEQFFGPGTRLTVL.

This clone was recorded at least ten times. As DNA, the CDR3 is TGTGCCAGCAGTGAATGGCAGGGGGCATCTGAAGCTTTCTTT. It codes for CASSEWQGASEAFF. The J gene is TRBJ1-1, the V gene TRBV25-1; 8 bases agree with TRBD1. Germline lookup yields CDR1 MGHDK and CDR2 SYGVNS. With 1 base clipped from V and 6 bases from J, the junction kept 4 bases outside the gene matches. The CDR3 totals 14 residues.

V is TRBV6-1 and J is TRBJ2-3, with 10 bases identical to TRBD2. The length of the CDR3 is 16 residues. V lost 4 bases to trimming and J lost 2 bases; unmatched junction nucleotides: 6. CDR1 MNHNS and CDR2 SASEGT come from the germline V gene. The CDR3 reads CASSGGAGGVTDTQYF. The CDR3, as DNA: TGTGCCAGCAGTGGAGGAGCGGGAGGGGTCACAGATACGCAGTATTTT.

CDR3 region: CASSYSSWGEEPQHF. Here the CDR3 DNA reads TGTGCCAGCAGTTACTCGAGCTGGGGGGAGGAGCCCCAGCATTTT. The chain carries TRBV6-5 and TRBJ1-5; a weak D match, TRBD1 (5 bases). The CDR3 covers 15 residues. V lost 0 bases and J lost 8, with 14 bases in between. Germline V CDR1 and CDR2: MNHEY, SVGAGI.

This clone has only a few counts. J is TRBJ1-1 and V is TRBV7-2; D is ambiguous. Trimming removed 5 bases from V and 5 bases from J, with 18 bases in between. CDR3 length equals 15 residues. CDR1 is SGHTA and CDR2 is FQGNSA in the germline V gene. The CDR3 region is CASSPRNPSRTEAFF. The CDR3 coding sequence is TGTGCCAGCAGCCCCCGAAATCCATCCAGGACTGAAGCTTTCTTT.

The CDR3 nucleotides read TGTGCCAGCAGCGCTAATCCTACCCATCAGCCCCAGCATTTT. Translated: CASSANPTHQPQHF. The V and J genes are TRBV27 and TRBJ1-5; D ambiguous. The CDR3 runs to 14 residues. Germline CDR1 and CDR2: MNHEY and SMNVEV (reference sequence). Trimming pared 6 bases from V and 5 bases from J, leaving 14 bases between.

This clone was seen only a few times. The rearrangement joins TRBV5-6 to TRBJ1-3; 7 nucleotides line up with TRBD1. Trimming at V came to 4 bases and at J to 0 bases, leaving 7 bases not matched to a gene. Germline-derived CDR1 and CDR2 are SGHDT and YYEEEE. The CDR3 contains 16 residues. CDR3 coding DNA: TGTGCCAGCAGCCTATTACAGGGGTCCTCTGGAAACACCATATATTTT. The encoded protein is CASSLLQGSSGNTIYF. Looking up the rest from reference TRBV5-6 and TRBJ1-3 gives the full variable domain: DAGVTQSPTHLIKTRGQQVTLRCSPKSGHDTVSWYQQALGQGPQFIFQYYEEEERQRGNFPDRFSGHQFPNYSSELNVNALLLGDSALYLCASSLLQGSSGNTIYFGEGSWLTVV.

The V and J genes are TRBV11-2 and TRBJ1-6; perhaps TRBD1 as D (6 bases). Trimming took off 1 base at V and 7 bases at J, with 11 bases between the two ends. Germline CDR1 is SGHAT and CDR2 is FQNNGV. The CDR3 has 15 amino acids. The CDR3 sequence: CASSLAGQNNSPLHF. The CDR3 DNA sequence: TGTGCCAGCAGCTTAGCCGGACAGAACAATTCACCCCTCCACTTT.

This clone has only one observation. The V and J genes are TRBV2 and TRBJ1-5; D call uncertain. The CDR3 contains 13 residues. Germline V lookup: CDR1 SNHLY, CDR2 FYNNEI. Trimming shortened V by 2 bases and J by 5 bases, and 7 bases separated the two germline ends. In DNA, the CDR3 is TGTGCCAGCAGTGAACTGGGCCATCAGCCCCAGCATTTT. Translation gives CASSELGHQPQHF. Together with reference TRBV2 and TRBJ1-5, the CDR3 gives the full variable domain: EPEVTQTPSHQVTQMGQEVILRCVPISNHLYFYWYRQILGQKVEFLVSFYNNEISEKSEIFDDQFSVERPDGSNFTLKIRSTKLEDSAMYFCASSELGHQPQHFGDGTRLSIL.

The CDR3 nucleotides are TGTGCCAGCAGCTTAACAGGGTTTAGCAATCAGCCCCAGCATTTT. It is translated as CASSLTGFSNQPQHF. The rearrangement links TRBV11-2 to TRBJ1-5; perhaps TRBD1 as D (6 bases). The CDR3 consists of 15 residues. Trimming cost V 2 bases and J 0 bases, with 8 bases left between them. Per the germline V gene, CDR1 is SGHAT and CDR2 is FQNNGV.

With respect to this clone: Within the sample, other DNA sequences also encode this same CDR3. The chain combines TRBV4-3 with TRBJ2-5; 7 bases fit TRBD1. CDR3 length: 13 amino acids. The V gene's germline CDR1 is LGHNA and CDR2 YSLEER. Losses at the gene ends were 4 bases for V and 2 bases for J; bases not matched to a gene: 1. CDR3 in DNA: TGCGCCAGCAGCCGGGGACAGCAAGAGACCCAGTACTTC. This gives the protein CASSRGQQETQYF.

Of note for this clone: A much more abundant neighbour one base away suggests this may be a read error. The chain is built from TRBV12-3 or TRBV12-4 and TRBJ1-1, with a possible D match to TRBD1 (6 bases). The CDR3 totals 12 residues. V lost 6 bases and J lost 12, with 17 bases in between. The CDR3 loop reads CASRGGGGETFF. The CDR3, as DNA: TGTGCCAGCAGGGGGGGCGGGGGTGAGACTTTCTTT.

The V gene is TRBV15, the J gene TRBJ2-1, with D hard to call. V shed 0 bases and J shed 2 bases, with 11 bases lying between them. Germline values: CDR1 LNHNV, CDR2 YYDKDF (reference sequence). The CDR3 is 16 residues long. CDR3 in DNA: TGTGCCACCAGCAGAGATACCAGACAAGCCTACAATGAGCAGTTCTTC. Encoded protein: CATSRDTRQAYNEQFF.

The table lists this clone with a count of one. The chain joins TRBV19 to TRBJ2-1, with 7 bases identical to TRBD2. Germline CDR1 and CDR2: LNHDA and SQIVND (reference sequence). The CDR3 totals 15 residues. V lost 6 bases to trimming and J lost 2 bases; unmatched junction nucleotides: 7. CDR3 sequence: CASSMPSGTYNEQFF. Written as DNA, the CDR3 is TGTGCCAGTAGCATGCCTAGCGGAACCTACAATGAGCAGTTCTTC.

The chain couples TRBV7-9 to TRBJ1-1; a weak D match, TRBD1 (6 bases). Germline values: CDR1 SEHNR, CDR2 FQNEAQ (reference sequence). The CDR3 loop spans 16 amino acids. Between the trimmed V and J ends, which lost 5 bases and 0 bases, there was a span of 16 bases. CDR3 amino acids: CASSPGRGGMNTEAFF. CDR3 nucleotides: TGTGCCAGCAGCCCCGGACGAGGGGGTATGAACACTGAAGCTTTCTTT.

The chain is built from TRBV5-1 and TRBJ2-7; TRBD1 matches at 7 bases. The CDR3 runs 13 residues. Germline V lookup: CDR1 SGHRS, CDR2 YFSETQ. The V segment lost 4 bases and the J segment 4 bases; nucleotides outside the gene matches: 5. The CDR3 reads CASSQGTDYEQYF. In DNA, the CDR3 is TGCGCCAGCAGCCAAGGGACAGATTACGAGCAGTACTTC.

The rearrangement joins TRBV18 to TRBJ2-3, with D hard to call. CDR1 is KGHSH and CDR2 is LQKENI in the germline V gene. The ends were cut back, 1 base at V and 0 bases at J, with 5 bases in the middle. The CDR3 covers 14 residues. The CDR3 spells CASSPLSSTDTQYF. CDR3 nucleotides: TGTGCCAGCTCACCACTGTCTAGCACAGATACGCAGTATTTT.

This chain joins TRBV19 and TRBJ2-2, with 10 bases aligning to TRBD2. The germline CDR1 and CDR2 sequences are LNHDA and SQIVND (reference sequence). With V trimmed by 7 bases and J by 5 bases, 10 bases remained unmatched. The CDR3 consists of 16 residues. CDR3 nucleotide sequence: TGTGCCAGTACTATGGTAGCGGGGGGCCTAACCGGGGAGCTGTTTTTT. Translated, it gives CASTMVAGGLTGELFF.

There are many counts of this clone. V gene TRBV7-8 combines with J gene TRBJ2-2, with 9 bases identical to TRBD1. Unmatched junction bases numbered 12, after V lost 6 bases and J lost 7 bases. Germline values: CDR1 SGHVS, CDR2 FQNEAQ. This CDR3 has 16 residues. In nucleotides, the CDR3 is TGTGCCAGCAGTTTCTTGGGACAGGGATGGAACGGGGAGCTGTTTTTT. Protein sequence: CASSFLGQGWNGELFF.

The gene calls are TRBV7-9 and TRBJ1-4, with D possibly being TRBD1 (5 bases). The V and J ends lost 1 base and 5 bases respectively, with 8 bases between them. The CDR3 contains 14 residues. Per the germline V gene, CDR1 is SEHNR and CDR2 is FQNEAQ (reference sequence). The CDR3 DNA follows: TGTGCCAGCAGCTTAGGGGCAGGGAATGAAAAACTGTTTTTT. Protein product: CASSLGAGNEKLFF.

The chain has TRBV5-5 and TRBJ2-3; 13 bases map to TRBD2. J was trimmed by 4 bases and V by 3 bases; bases with no gene match: 2. The length of the CDR3 is 15 residues. Germline values: CDR1 SGHKS, CDR2 YYEKEE (reference sequence). The DNA for the CDR3 is TGTGCCAGCAGCTCACTAGCGGGAGGGCCAGATACGCAGTATTTT. It yields the protein CASSSLAGGPDTQYF.

The chain links TRBV2 to TRBJ2-7; a weak D match, TRBD2 (7 bases). Trimming cost V 3 bases and J 7 bases, with 22 bases left between them. Germline V CDR1 and CDR2: SNHLY, FYNNEI. The CDR3 contains 16 residues. CDR3 nucleotides: TGTGCCAGCAGTGAGCGGGGGCCAGGCTCCTTGGGGGAGCAGTACTTC. Its translation is CASSERGPGSLGEQYF.